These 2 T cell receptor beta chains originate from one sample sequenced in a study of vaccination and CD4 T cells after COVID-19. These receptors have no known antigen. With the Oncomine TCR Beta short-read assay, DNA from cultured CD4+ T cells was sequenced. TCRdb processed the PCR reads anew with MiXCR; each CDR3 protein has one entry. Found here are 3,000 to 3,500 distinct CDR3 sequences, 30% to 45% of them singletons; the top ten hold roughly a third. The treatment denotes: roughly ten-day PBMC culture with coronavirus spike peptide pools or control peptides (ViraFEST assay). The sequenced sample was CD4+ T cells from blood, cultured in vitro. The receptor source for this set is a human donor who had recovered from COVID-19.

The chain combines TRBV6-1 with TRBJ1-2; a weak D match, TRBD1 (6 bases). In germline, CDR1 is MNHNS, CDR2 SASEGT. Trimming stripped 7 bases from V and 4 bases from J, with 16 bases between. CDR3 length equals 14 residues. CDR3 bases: TGTGCCAGCATCCAACCCGGGGGCTCCTATGGCTACACCTTC. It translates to CASIQPGGSYGYTF.

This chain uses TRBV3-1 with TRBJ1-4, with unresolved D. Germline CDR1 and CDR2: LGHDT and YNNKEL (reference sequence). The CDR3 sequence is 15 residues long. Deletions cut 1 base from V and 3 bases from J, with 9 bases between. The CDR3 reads CASSQVIGANEKLFF. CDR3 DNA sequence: TGTGCCAGCAGCCAAGTCATCGGGGCTAATGAAAAACTGTTTTTT. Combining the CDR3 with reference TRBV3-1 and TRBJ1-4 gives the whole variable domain DTAVSQTPKYLVTQMGNDKSIKCEQNLGHDTMYWYKQDSKKFLKIMFSYNNKELIINETVPNRFSPKSPDKAHLNLHINSLELGDSAVYFCASSQVIGANEKLFFGSGTQLSVL.